Listed below are T cell receptor beta chains from one sample, sequenced in a study of patients and donors after allogeneic stem cell transplantation. Using its own MiXCR run on the RT-PCR reads, TCRdb lists one record per CDR3 protein. The sample lists 7,500 to 10,000 distinct CDR3 sequences; more than 4.5% were seen once. Sequencing was carried out using blood, either unsorted or a sorted T cell fraction (not recorded which). Receptors originate from a human donor who was either an allogeneic HSCT recipient or a stem cell or donor lymphocyte infusion donor (not recorded which). It is not recorded whose cells these are; they may come from a transplant donor. Both conserved end residues are part of each CDR3. The D gene is left open where the match is weak. Some rows have no size entry. The others give once, few or many, or a class for an expanded clone.

D	V	J	size	length	DNA	CDR3
.	TRBV4-1	TRBJ1-1	many	16	TGCGCCAGCAGCCAAGAGGGGGTCGGCCAGAACACTGAAGCTTTCTTT	CASSQEGVGQNTEAFF
.	TRBV30	TRBJ2-7	.	12	TGTGCCTGGACTTTAGGTGGGGGCGAGCAGTACTTC	CAWTLGGGEQYF
.	TRBV6-5	TRBJ2-2	.	14	TGTGCCAGCAGGGGGAGGCCACTGTCCGGGGAGCTGATTTTT	CASRGRPLSGELIF
TRBD2	TRBV7-6	TRBJ2-2	few	17	TGTGCCAGCAGCTTATCCGGGACTAGCGGCGACACCGGGGAGCTGTTTTTT	CASSLSGTSGDTGELFF
TRBD1	TRBV5-1	TRBJ2-7	few	16	TGCGCCAGCAGCCACACTACCCCGGGACAGGGCCACGAGCAGTACTTC	CASSHTTPGQGHEQYF
.	TRBV11-2	TRBJ2-1	.	15	TGTGCCAGCAGCTTAGATCGACCTAGCTACAATGAGCAGTTCTTC	CASSLDRPSYNEQFF
.	TRBV12-3/TRBV12-4	TRBJ2-4	many	12	TGTGCCAGCAGTTTACAGGGAGGCATTCAGTACTTC	CASSLQGGIQYF
.	TRBV29-1	TRBJ1-6	medium-sized	14	TGCAGCGCCGCTGAAGGTGGGCTTGAGTCACCCCTCCACTTT	CSAAEGGLESPLHF
TRBD2	TRBV15	TRBJ2-7	few	16	TGTGCCACCAGCTTGATCGCGGGGGAGGGATCCTACGAGCAGTACTTC	CATSLIAGEGSYEQYF
TRBD2	TRBV5-1	TRBJ2-1	many	16	TGCGCCAGCAGCGGACGTTACGGGACTAGCGGGTATGAGCAGTTCTTC	CASSGRYGTSGYEQFF
TRBD2	TRBV12-3/TRBV12-4	TRBJ2-1	many	15	TGTGCCAGCAGTTTAGGGACTAGCGGTGCGAATGAGCAGTTCTTC	CASSLGTSGANEQFF
.	TRBV6-2/TRBV6-3	TRBJ2-6	.	14	TGTGCCAGCAAAAGGGTGTCCGGGGCCAACGTCCTGACTTTC	CASKRVSGANVLTF
.	TRBV5-1	TRBJ2-5	.	17	TGCGCCAGCAGCTTGGGGACTAACCACCCAAGGGGGGAGACCCAGTACTTC	CASSLGTNHPRGETQYF
TRBD1	TRBV6-5	TRBJ2-5	many	16	TGTGCCAGCAGTCGACACAGGGGGCGGGTTTTAGAGACCCAGTACTTC	CASSRHRGRVLETQYF
.	TRBV12-3/TRBV12-4	TRBJ1-1	many	13	TGTGCCAGCAGTTTGGGGGGTGCCCCTGAAGCTTTCTTT	CASSLGGAPEAFF
.	TRBV6-1	TRBJ1-1	large	13	TGTGCCAGCAGTGTTCAGGGCGACACTGAAGCTTTCTTT	CASSVQGDTEAFF
TRBD1	TRBV20-1	TRBJ2-3	few	15	TGCAGTGCTAGAGGGGCCAGGGGGCGGGCAGATACGCAGTATTTT	CSARGARGRADTQYF
TRBD2	TRBV7-3	TRBJ2-2	many	17	TGTGCCAGCAGCCGACTAGCGGGAGGGCTGTGGACCGGGGAGCTGTTTTTT	CASSRLAGGLWTGELFF
TRBD2	TRBV2	TRBJ2-1	.	15	TGTGCCAGCCGGTTAGCGGGAAATTCCTACAATGAGCAGTTCTTC	CASRLAGNSYNEQFF
TRBD2	TRBV5-1	TRBJ2-3	few	16	TGCGCCAGCAGCTTGACTGGCGGGAGTCGCACAGATACGCAGTATTTT	CASSLTGGSRTDTQYF
TRBD2	TRBV20-1	TRBJ2-1	many	15	TGCAGTGCTAGTGCCTGGACTAGCGGGATAAATGAGCAGTTCTTC	CSASAWTSGINEQFF
TRBD2	TRBV5-1	TRBJ2-5	few	17	TGCGCCAGCAGCTTGGCCGCTACTAGCGGTCTCCAAGAGACCCAGTACTTC	CASSLAATSGLQETQYF
.	TRBV20-1	TRBJ2-3	medium-sized	14	TGCAGTGCAACCACCGGAGTCATCACAGATACGCAGTATTTT	CSATTGVITDTQYF
TRBD1	TRBV27	TRBJ2-7	many	14	TGTGCCAGCAGTAGGGGACAGAGAAGGGTCGAGCAGTACTTC	CASSRGQRRVEQYF
.	TRBV12-3/TRBV12-4	TRBJ1-5	many	17	TGTGCCAGCAGATACGCCACCGACGGATATAGCAATCAGCCCCAGCATTTT	CASRYATDGYSNQPQHF
.	TRBV7-2	TRBJ1-2	many	14	TGTGCCAGCAGCTTAGACTCGAGGGGCTATGGCTACACCTTC	CASSLDSRGYGYTF
TRBD2	TRBV20-1	TRBJ2-2	few	16	TGCAGTGCGAGACTAGCGGGAGGGCCCGACACCGGGGAGCTGTTTTTT	CSARLAGGPDTGELFF
.	TRBV4-1	TRBJ1-5	medium-sized	13	TGCGCCAGCAGCCAAGTGGGAGGGTTGCCCCAGCATTTT	CASSQVGGLPQHF
.	TRBV30	TRBJ1-5	few	16	TGTGCCTGGAGACTCGGAGTGACATGGGGCAATCAGCCCCAGCATTTT	CAWRLGVTWGNQPQHF
.	TRBV12-3/TRBV12-4	TRBJ2-1	.	11	TGTGCCAGCAGTTTATCGAATGAGCAGTTCTTC	CASSLSNEQFF
.	TRBV12-3/TRBV12-4	TRBJ2-2	many	13	TGTGCCAGCAGTCGTATCAACACCGGGGAGCTGTTTTTT	CASSRINTGELFF
.	TRBV7-2	TRBJ2-5	many	14	TGTGCCAGCAGCTTAGCAGGGTCCCAAGAGACCCAGTACTTC	CASSLAGSQETQYF
TRBD1	TRBV12-3/TRBV12-4	TRBJ1-5	medium-sized	13	TGTGCCAGCAGTCCGGACAGGGGGGGGGACCAGCATTTT	CASSPDRGGDQHF
.	TRBV6-2/TRBV6-3	TRBJ1-1	many	15	TGTGCCAGCACCCCTACTCCGGGGGCCGGCACTGAAGCTTTCTTT	CASTPTPGAGTEAFF
.	TRBV9	TRBJ2-3	many	14	TGTGCCAGCAGCGCCCCTCTCCGCACAGATACGCAGTATTTT	CASSAPLRTDTQYF
.	TRBV11-1	TRBJ2-3	.	16	TGTGCCAGCAGCCTAGGGCGGGGGCAAGGCACAGATACGCAGTATTTT	CASSLGRGQGTDTQYF
.	TRBV28	TRBJ2-6	many	18	TGTGCCAGCAGTTTTCACCCGATTGTGGGCTCTGGGGCCAACGTCCTGACTTTC	CASSFHPIVGSGANVLTF
.	TRBV12-3/TRBV12-4	TRBJ1-1	many	16	TGTGCCAGCAGTGCCCCCCGGGTGACCATGAACACTGAAGCTTTCTTT	CASSAPRVTMNTEAFF
.	TRBV28	TRBJ2-1	few	20	TGTGCCAGCAGTTTTAACGGGGTGGGGCCATACCAAGGCTCCTACAATGAGCAGTTCTTC	CASSFNGVGPYQGSYNEQFF
TRBD2	TRBV6-5	TRBJ2-5	many	15	TGTGCCAGCAGTTACGGGGGGAGGGCACAAGAGACCCAGTACTTC	CASSYGGRAQETQYF
.	TRBV20-1	TRBJ1-1	many	16	TGCAGTGCTAGTGACGCAGGGCAACCGCGGAACACTGAAGCTTTCTTT	CSASDAGQPRNTEAFF
.	TRBV4-3	TRBJ2-1	many	17	TGCGCCAGCAGCCAAGATTTGGTGGGTGGGGGCTACAATGAGCAGTTCTTC	CASSQDLVGGGYNEQFF
.	TRBV4-3	TRBJ1-1	many	14	TGCGCCAGCAGCCAAGCTTATACCAACACTGAAGCTTTCTTT	CASSQAYTNTEAFF
.	TRBV19	TRBJ2-3	.	14	TGTGCCAGTAGTAACCAGGGAAGGACAGATACGCAGTATTTT	CASSNQGRTDTQYF
TRBD2	TRBV12-3/TRBV12-4	TRBJ2-1	medium-sized	17	TGTGCCAGCAGTTTAGCGAACCGACTAGCGGGAGGTTATGAGCAGTTCTTC	CASSLANRLAGGYEQFF
.	TRBV20-1	TRBJ2-3	.	10	TGCAGTGCTTTAGCTGATACGCAGTATTTT	CSALADTQYF
.	TRBV3-1	TRBJ2-1	many	12	TGTGCCAGCAGCCAAAGCGGGTATGAGCAGTTCTTC	CASSQSGYEQFF
.	TRBV4-2	TRBJ2-7	many	15	TGTGCCAGCAGCCAAGCCCGGGAAAGCTCCTACGAGCAGTACTTC	CASSQARESSYEQYF
.	TRBV18	TRBJ2-5	.	14	TGTGCCAGCTCACCACTGCCTAGGGGAGAGACCCAGTACTTC	CASSPLPRGETQYF
.	TRBV28	TRBJ2-6	.	15	TGTGCCAGCAGTTCCCTGTCGGCTGGGGCCAACGTCCTGACTTTC	CASSSLSAGANVLTF
TRBD1	TRBV10-3	TRBJ2-7	.	14	TGTGCCATCAGTGAGTGGACAGGTTCCTACGAGCAGTACTTC	CAISEWTGSYEQYF